This T cell receptor (beta chain) was profiled in a study of shared clonotypes between healthy human individuals. The study drew all its donors from Caucasian adults living in Nashville, Tennessee. This CDR3 comprises 17 residues. V dropped 0 bases and J dropped 1; count of bases not matched to a gene: 6. The germline V gene encodes CDR1 SGHRS and CDR2 YFSETQ. Each subset's genomic DNA was split evenly across several immunoSEQ plates. Method: immunoSEQ multiplex PCR; TCRdb's copy keeps in-frame clones and lacks some. The sample has about 520,000 clones; roughly 80% are singletons. The TCR comes from a woman aged 40-49 years in good health. Some clones in this sample may be carry-over from other donors' samples. Sample: PBMCs. The gene calls are TRBV5-1 and TRBJ2-7; 11 bases match TRBD2. CDR3 residues: CASSLDVTSGSSYEQYF. CDR3 bases: TGCGCCAGCAGCTTGGATGTTACTAGCGGGAGTTCCTACGAGCAGTACTTC.